The sequence of this T cell receptor (beta chain) was determined in a study of T cells after yellow fever vaccination. The table lists this clonotype with many counts. UMIs and a universal primer site were added when TCR cDNA was made by 5'RACE template switching. TCRdb re-called the 5' RACE reads through MiXCR, storing one row per CDR3 protein. This table holds 100,000 to 150,000 distinct CDR3 sequences, more than 6.5% found once. Per germline, CDR1 SGDLS and CDR2 YYNGEE. The V gene lost 5 bases and the J gene lost 0 bases, with 5 bases spanning the gap. This CDR3 is built from 12 residues. The source material was CD4+ T cells sorted from PBMCs, sampled about 10 days after the first yellow fever vaccination. The TCR was taken from a man between 18 and 35 years old who received the YFV17D yellow fever vaccine. The J gene is TRBJ1-2, the V gene TRBV9, with D unclear. The CDR3 protein is CASSTTNYGYTF. The CDR3 coding sequence is TGTGCCAGCAGTACTACTAACTATGGCTACACCTTC.